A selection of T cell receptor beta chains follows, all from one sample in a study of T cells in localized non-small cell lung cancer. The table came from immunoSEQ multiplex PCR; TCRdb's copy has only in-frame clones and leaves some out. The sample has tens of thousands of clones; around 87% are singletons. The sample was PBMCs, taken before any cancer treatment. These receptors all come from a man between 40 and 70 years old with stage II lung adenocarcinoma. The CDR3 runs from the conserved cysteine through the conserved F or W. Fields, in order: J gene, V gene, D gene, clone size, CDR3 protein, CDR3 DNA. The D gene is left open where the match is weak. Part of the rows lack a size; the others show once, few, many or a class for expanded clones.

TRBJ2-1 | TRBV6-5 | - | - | CASRLGGAYNEQFF | TGTGCCAGCAGACTAGGGGGGGCGTACAATGAGCAGTTCTTC
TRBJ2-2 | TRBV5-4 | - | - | CASSQRPGQGYTGELFF | TGTGCCAGCAGCCAACGGCCAGGGCAGGGGTACACCGGGGAGCTGTTTTTT
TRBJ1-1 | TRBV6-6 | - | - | CASSSSQLPNTEAFF | TGTGCCAGCAGTTCGTCCCAGTTACCGAACACTGAAGCTTTCTTT
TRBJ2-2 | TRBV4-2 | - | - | CASSLSIGTGELFF | TGTGCCAGCAGCCTCTCCATCGGGACCGGGGAGCTGTTTTTT
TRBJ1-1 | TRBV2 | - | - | CASKDTANTEAFF | TGTGCCAGCAAAGACACAGCTAACACTGAAGCTTTCTTT
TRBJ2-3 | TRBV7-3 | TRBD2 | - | CASSLMGLAADTQYF | TGTGCCAGCAGCCTAATGGGACTAGCTGCAGATACGCAGTATTTT
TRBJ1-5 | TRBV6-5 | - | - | CASSRRVSNQPQHF | TGTGCCAGCAGCCGGCGGGTTAGCAATCAGCCCCAGCATTTT
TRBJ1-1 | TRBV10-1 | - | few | CASSLARGTEAFF | TGCGCCAGCAGTCTCGCCAGGGGCACTGAAGCTTTCTTT
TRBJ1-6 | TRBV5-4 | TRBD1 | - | CASSTGTGGILHSPLHF | TGTGCCAGCAGCACCGGGACAGGGGGCATTTTGCATTCACCCCTCCACTTT
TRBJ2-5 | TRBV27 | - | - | CASSLGHSQETQYF | TGTGCCAGCAGTTTGGGACATAGTCAAGAGACCCAGTACTTC
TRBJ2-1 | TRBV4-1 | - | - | CASSLQPLTYNEQFF | TGCGCCAGCAGCCTACAACCTTTGACCTACAATGAGCAGTTCTTC
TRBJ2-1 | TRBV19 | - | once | CASSMLRGAGWNEQFF | TGTGCCAGTAGTATGTTAAGGGGGGCAGGGTGGAATGAGCAGTTCTTC
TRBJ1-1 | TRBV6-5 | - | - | CASSYSGLEAFF | TGTGCCAGCAGTTACTCGGGGCTTGAAGCTTTCTTT
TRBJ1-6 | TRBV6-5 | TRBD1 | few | CASSPGDRGNSPLHF | TGTGCCAGCAGTCCAGGAGACAGGGGAAATTCACCCCTCCACTTT
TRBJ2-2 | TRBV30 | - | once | CAWSHPGQIVHRGAVRELFF | TGTGCCTGGAGTCACCCCGGACAGATTGTACACCGGGGAGCCGTTAGGGAGCTGTTTTTT
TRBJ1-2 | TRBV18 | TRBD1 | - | CASSPRTGREPYGYTF | TGTGCCAGCTCACCGCGGACAGGGCGAGAACCTTATGGCTACACCTTC
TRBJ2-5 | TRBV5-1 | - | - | CASSSELETQYF | TGCGCCAGCAGCTCCGAGTTGGAGACCCAGTACTTC
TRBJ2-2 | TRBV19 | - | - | CASTPWEGGGELFF | TGTGCCAGTACCCCCTGGGAGGGGGGCGGGGAGCTGTTTTTT
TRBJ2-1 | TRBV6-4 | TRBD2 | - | CASSDSSGGAVDEQFF | TGTGCCAGCAGTGACTCGAGCGGGGGGGCCGTAGATGAGCAGTTCTTC
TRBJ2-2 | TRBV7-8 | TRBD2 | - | CASRVGGASGELFF | TGTGCCAGCCGTGTCGGGGGGGCATCGGGGGAGCTGTTTTTT
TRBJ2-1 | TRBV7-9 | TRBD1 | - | CASSLNTRTGGEDEQFF | TGTGCCAGCAGCTTAAATACTAGGACAGGGGGCGAGGATGAGCAGTTCTTC
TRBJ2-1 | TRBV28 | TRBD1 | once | CASSLGFATGTGDEQFF | TGTGCCAGCAGTTTGGGATTCGCGACAGGGACCGGCGATGAGCAGTTCTTC
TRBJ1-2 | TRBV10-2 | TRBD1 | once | CASSDGRGQLRGDYGYTF | TGCGCCAGCAGTGACGGGCGGGGACAGCTACGCGGGGACTATGGCTACACCTTC
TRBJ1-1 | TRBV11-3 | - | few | CASSLDGRAAFF | TGTGCCAGCAGCTTAGATGGCCGGGCGGCTTTCTTT